This TCR beta chain was identified during a study of early T cells in non-severe SARS-CoV-2 infection (dated by TCRdb to the early 2020s). In terms of the full investigation: Because TCR sequencing was done on bulk RNA from unsorted whole blood, the alpha and beta chains could not be paired. Results the study describes overall, beyond this receptor: VDJdb matching was skewed toward anti-spike CD8 responses and likely underestimated virus-specific expansions, missing private and CD4 specificities.

About this clonotype itself: Its antigen specificity is not known. It has no much larger one-base neighbor in the sample; base qualities were not kept.

CDR1 SGHRS and CDR2 YFSETQ were looked up in the germline V gene. The CDR3 holds 14 amino acids from the cysteine to the phenylalanine. The retained sequence is limited to the CDR3, 42 bases, with the frame set at the first base. V was cut back by 7 bases and J by 4 bases, leaving a gap of 17 bases between them. A case-control design nested within a healthcare worker cohort in London, UK, was used, with weekly nasopharyngeal swab PCR tests and blood sampling performed. Healthcare workers were recruited during the week of the UK lockdown, between 23 and 31 March 2020, and followed weekly for up to roughly 16 weeks. Library preparation employed 5' RACE. The sequencer was a NextSeq 500. To correct for sequencing error and PCR bias, the TCR library protocol tagged individual cDNA molecules with unique molecular identifiers. Both TCR alpha and beta chains were sequenced, and tight co-correlation was observed between alpha and beta sequence abundances in each sample. For the original study's pipeline: Decombinator V4 was used to perform V gene, J gene and CDR3 annotation of TCR sequences. Expanded TCRs were defined as changing significantly between any two time points under a Poisson model with p below 0.0001. TCR abundances were normalised to the total number of TCRs sequenced per sample and were expressed as counts per million. MAIT TCRs were defined by TRAV1-2 paired with TRAJ12, TRAJ20 or TRAJ33, and iNKT TCRs by TRAV10 paired with TRAJ18. VDJdb, accessed 1 November 2021, was searched for CMV, EBV and SARS-CoV-2 annotated TCRs, with TCRs annotated for multiple antigens excluded. TCRdb ran its own pipeline on the public reads, namely fastp trimming at Q25 and MiXCR clone calling, and kept in-frame beta chains. Identical CDR3 proteins give one entry, which carries the most common genes and DNA. The V and J calls come from TCRdb's annotation, not from the publication. The sample table shows some 57,000 distinct CDR3 sequences, and over 10% are seen once. Jointly, the top ten make up about 5% of the sample.

Sequenced material: whole blood. The V and J genes are TRBV5-1 and TRBJ2-5, with TRBD2 tentatively as D gene (6 bases match). The TCR originated in an adult who was a healthcare worker with PCR-confirmed SARS-CoV-2 infection or an uninfected control (not recorded which). The CDR3 is CASGGASRGETQYF. The DNA sequence is TGCGCCAGCGGAGGGGCCTCTAGGGGAGAGACCCAGTACTTC. With the rest looked up from the reference TRBV5-1 and TRBJ2-5 genes rather than sequenced, the full variable domain is KAGVTQTPRYLIKTRGQQVTLSCSPISGHRSVSWYQQTPGQGLQFLFEYFSETQRNKGNFPGRFSGRQFSNSRSEMNVSTLELGDSALYLCASGGASRGETQYFGPGTRLLVL.